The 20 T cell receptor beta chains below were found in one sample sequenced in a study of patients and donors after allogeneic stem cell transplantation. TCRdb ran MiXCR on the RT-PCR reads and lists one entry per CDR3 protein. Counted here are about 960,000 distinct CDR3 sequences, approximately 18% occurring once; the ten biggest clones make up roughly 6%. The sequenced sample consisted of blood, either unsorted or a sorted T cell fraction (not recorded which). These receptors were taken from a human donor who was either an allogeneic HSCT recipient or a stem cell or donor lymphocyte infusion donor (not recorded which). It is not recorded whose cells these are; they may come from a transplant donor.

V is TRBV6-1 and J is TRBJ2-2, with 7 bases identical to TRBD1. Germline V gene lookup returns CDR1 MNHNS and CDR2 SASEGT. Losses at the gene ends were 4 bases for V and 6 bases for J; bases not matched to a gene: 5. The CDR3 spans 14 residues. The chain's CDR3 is CASSAGQAPGELFF. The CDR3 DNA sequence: TGTGCCAGCAGTGCCGGACAGGCTCCCGGGGAGCTGTTTTTT.

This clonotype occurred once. CDR3 sequence reads: CASSEGSAGVGHEQYF. The CDR3 DNA reads TGTGCCAGCAGTGAAGGGTCGGCGGGAGTAGGGCACGAGCAGTACTTC. This chain joins TRBV6-1 and TRBJ2-7; TRBD2 aligns across 7 bases. The germline gives CDR1 MNHNS, CDR2 SASEGT. The CDR3 contains 16 residues. The V gene end was trimmed by 1 base and the J gene end by 5 bases; junction bases not matched to a gene: 11.

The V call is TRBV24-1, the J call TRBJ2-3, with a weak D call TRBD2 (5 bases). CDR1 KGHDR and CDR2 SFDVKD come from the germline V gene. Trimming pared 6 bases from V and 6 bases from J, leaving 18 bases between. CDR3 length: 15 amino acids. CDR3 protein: CATSSLGPNRDTQYF. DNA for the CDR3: TGTGCCACCAGTTCACTAGGCCCTAATAGGGATACGCAGTATTTT.

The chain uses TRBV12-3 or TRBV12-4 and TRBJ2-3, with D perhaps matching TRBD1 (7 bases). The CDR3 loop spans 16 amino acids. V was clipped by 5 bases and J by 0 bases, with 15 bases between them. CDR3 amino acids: CASSPGGQTSTDTQYF. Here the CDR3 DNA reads TGTGCCAGCAGTCCCGGGGGACAGACGAGCACAGATACGCAGTATTTT.

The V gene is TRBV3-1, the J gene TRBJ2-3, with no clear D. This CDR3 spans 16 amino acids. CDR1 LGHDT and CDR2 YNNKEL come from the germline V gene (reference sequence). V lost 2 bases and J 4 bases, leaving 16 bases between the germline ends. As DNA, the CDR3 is TGTGCCAGCAGCCAAAACGACGGCATTAGGGCAGATACGCAGTATTTT. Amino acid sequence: CASSQNDGIRADTQYF.

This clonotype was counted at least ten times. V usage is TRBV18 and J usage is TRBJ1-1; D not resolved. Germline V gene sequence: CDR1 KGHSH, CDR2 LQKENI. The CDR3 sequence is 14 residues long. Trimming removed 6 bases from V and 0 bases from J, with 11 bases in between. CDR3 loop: CASSQTRLNTEAFF. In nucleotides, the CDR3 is TGTGCCAGCTCCCAAACCCGACTGAACACTGAAGCTTTCTTT. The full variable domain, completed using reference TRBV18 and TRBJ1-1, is NAGVMQNPRHLVRRRGQEARLRCSPMKGHSHVYWYRQLPEEGLKFMVYLQKENIIDESGMPKERFSAEFPKEGPSILRIQQVVRGDSAAYFCASSQTRLNTEAFFGQGTRLTVV.

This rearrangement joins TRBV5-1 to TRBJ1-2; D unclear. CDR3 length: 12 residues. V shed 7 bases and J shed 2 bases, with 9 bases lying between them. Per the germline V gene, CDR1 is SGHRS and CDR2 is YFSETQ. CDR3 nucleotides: TGCGCCAGCCGCAGTGAGAACTATGGCTACACCTTC. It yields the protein CASRSENYGYTF.

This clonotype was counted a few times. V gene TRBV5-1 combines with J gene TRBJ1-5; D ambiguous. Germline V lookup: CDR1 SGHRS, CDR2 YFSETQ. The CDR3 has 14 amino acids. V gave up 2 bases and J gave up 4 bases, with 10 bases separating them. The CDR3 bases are TGCGCCAGCAGCTTCGGACCGGTGAATCAGCCCCAGCATTTT. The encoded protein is CASSFGPVNQPQHF.

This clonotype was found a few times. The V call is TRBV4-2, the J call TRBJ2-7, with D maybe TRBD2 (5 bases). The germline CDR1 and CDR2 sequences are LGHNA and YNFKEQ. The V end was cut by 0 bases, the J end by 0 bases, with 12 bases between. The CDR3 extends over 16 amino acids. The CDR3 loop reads CASSQDNTRSSYEQYF. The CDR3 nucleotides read TGTGCCAGCAGCCAAGATAACACTAGGAGCTCCTACGAGCAGTACTTC.

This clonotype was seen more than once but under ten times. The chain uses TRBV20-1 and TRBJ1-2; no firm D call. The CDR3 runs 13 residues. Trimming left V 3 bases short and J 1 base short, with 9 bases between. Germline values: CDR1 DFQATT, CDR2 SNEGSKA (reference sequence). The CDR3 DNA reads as TGCAGTGCTAGGACCGGAGTTAACTATGGCTACACCTTC. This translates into CSARTGVNYGYTF.

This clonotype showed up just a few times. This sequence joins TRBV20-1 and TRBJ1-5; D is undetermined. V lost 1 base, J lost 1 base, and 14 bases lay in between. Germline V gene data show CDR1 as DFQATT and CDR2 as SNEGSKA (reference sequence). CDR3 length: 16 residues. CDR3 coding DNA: TGCAGTGCTAGAGGGGAGGGTCGGGAGAGCAATCAGCCCCAGCATTTT. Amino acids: CSARGEGRESNQPQHF.

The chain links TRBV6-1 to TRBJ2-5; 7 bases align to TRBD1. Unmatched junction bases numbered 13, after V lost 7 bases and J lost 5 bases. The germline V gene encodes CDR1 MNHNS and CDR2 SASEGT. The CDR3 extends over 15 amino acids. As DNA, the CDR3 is TGTGCCAGCACCGCCGGGACAGCGAACTTGGAGACCCAGTACTTC. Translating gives CASTAGTANLETQYF.

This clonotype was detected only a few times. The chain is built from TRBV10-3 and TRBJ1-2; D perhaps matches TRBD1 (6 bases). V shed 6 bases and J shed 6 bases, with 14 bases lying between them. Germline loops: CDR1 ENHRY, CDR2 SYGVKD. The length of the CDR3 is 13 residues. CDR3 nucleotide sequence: TGTGCCATCAGACAGGGTTTAAGCGATGGCTACACCTTC. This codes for CAIRQGLSDGYTF.

CDR3 DNA: TGCGCCAGCAGCCAAGACCGGGGGGCGGCTGGCTACACCTTC. Its translation: CASSQDRGAAGYTF. The V call is TRBV4-3, the J call TRBJ1-2, with D maybe TRBD1 (6 bases). Germline V lookup: CDR1 LGHNA, CDR2 YSLEER. The CDR3 length is 14 residues. Deletions cut 0 bases from V and 7 bases from J, with 12 bases between.

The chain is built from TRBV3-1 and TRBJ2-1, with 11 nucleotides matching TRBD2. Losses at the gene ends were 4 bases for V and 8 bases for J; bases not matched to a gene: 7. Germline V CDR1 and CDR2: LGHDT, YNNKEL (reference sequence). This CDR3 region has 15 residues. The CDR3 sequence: CASSLYSGRADEQFF. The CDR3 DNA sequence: TGTGCCAGCAGCCTCTATAGCGGGAGGGCTGATGAGCAGTTCTTC.

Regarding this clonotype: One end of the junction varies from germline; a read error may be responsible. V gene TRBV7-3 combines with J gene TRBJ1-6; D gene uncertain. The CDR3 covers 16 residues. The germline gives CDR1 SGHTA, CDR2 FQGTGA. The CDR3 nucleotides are TGTGCCACCAGCTTAACACCCTTCGGGGATAATTCACCCCTCCACTTT. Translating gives CATSLTPFGDNSPLHF.

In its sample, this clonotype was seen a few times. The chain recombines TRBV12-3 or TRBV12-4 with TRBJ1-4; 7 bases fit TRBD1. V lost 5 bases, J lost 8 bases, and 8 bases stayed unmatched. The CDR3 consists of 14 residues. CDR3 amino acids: CASSDTGDIEKLFF. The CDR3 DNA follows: TGTGCCAGCAGTGACACAGGGGATATCGAAAAACTGTTTTTT.

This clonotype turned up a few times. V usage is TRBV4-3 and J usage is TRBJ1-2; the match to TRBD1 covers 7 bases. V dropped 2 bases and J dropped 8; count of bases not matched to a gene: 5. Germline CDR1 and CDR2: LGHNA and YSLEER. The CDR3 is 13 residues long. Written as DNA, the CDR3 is TGCGCCAGCAGCCAACTTGACAGGGACGGCTACACCTTC. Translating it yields CASSQLDRDGYTF.

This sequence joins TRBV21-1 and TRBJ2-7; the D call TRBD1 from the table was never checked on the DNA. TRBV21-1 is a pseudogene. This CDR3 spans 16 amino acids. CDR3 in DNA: TGTGCCAGCAGCTCGGACAGGGGTGAAAGCTCCTACGAGCAGTACTTC. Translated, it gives CASSSDRGESSYEQYF.

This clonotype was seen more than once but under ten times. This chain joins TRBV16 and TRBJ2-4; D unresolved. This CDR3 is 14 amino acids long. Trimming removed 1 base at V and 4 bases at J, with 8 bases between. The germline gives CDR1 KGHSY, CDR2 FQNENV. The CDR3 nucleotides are TGTGCCAGCAGCCAATTGGCGTTTAAAAACATTCAGTACTTC. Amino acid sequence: CASSQLAFKNIQYF.